The 2 T cell receptor beta chains reported below all come from one sample, sequenced in a study of CD8+CD57+ T cells in acquired aplastic anemia. CD8+CD57+ cell expansion had been shown by flow cytometry in patients chosen for sequencing. TCR beta VDJ and CDR3 profiling used genomic DNA as template. TCRdb re-derived calls from the reads in MiXCR, one entry per CDR3 protein. The table includes some 150,000 distinct CDR3 sequences, just over 50% detected once. The specimen sequenced was sorted CD4+, CD8+, or CD8+CD57+ T cells (not recorded which) from PBMCs. These TCRs come from a human donor with aplastic anemia.

This clonotype was detected only a few times. This chain joins TRBV10-3 and TRBJ2-5; TRBD1 is a possible D gene (8 bases). With 6 bases removed from V and 4 bases from J, the gap between germline ends came to 21 bases. Germline V gene sequence: CDR1 ENHRY, CDR2 SYGVKD. The CDR3 is 16 amino acids. CDR3 coding DNA: TGTGCCATCAGCTTGGGAGGGGCAGGGGGCGCAGAGACCCAGTACTTC. It specifies CAISLGGAGGAETQYF.

The chain links TRBV9 to TRBJ1-2; D gene unclear. Trimming removed 3 bases at V and 5 bases at J, with 2 bases between. Germline values: CDR1 SGDLS, CDR2 YYNGEE. The CDR3 runs to 10 residues. CDR3: CASSGYGYTF. The CDR3 DNA sequence: TGTGCCAGCAGCGGGTATGGCTACACCTTC.